The T cell receptor beta chain described here comes from a study of T-cell memory formation after mild COVID-19. Notes on the study in general: The pre-infection memory compartment contained some responding clones, suggesting cross-reactive memory joined. The study found contracting CD4+ clones mainly in CM and EM and contracting CD8+ clones in EMRA. The study found balanced CD4/CD8 in clones contracting day 15 to 85 and a CD4+ lean in later expanders.

This clonotype was picked up a small number of times. Its cognate antigen is unknown. The CDR3 loop spans 13 amino acids. The germline CDR1 and CDR2 sequences are MGHRA and YSYEKL. Trimming left V 1 base short and J 10 bases short, with 8 bases between. 5'RACE primed from the constant segment yielded TCR alpha and TCR beta cDNA libraries bearing sample barcodes and UMIs. TCRdb redid the calling of the 5' RACE reads with MiXCR, one entry per CDR3 protein. The data hold hundreds of thousands of distinct CDR3 sequences, with around 15% observed a single time. The sequenced sample consisted of PBMCs or a T cell subset sorted from them (not recorded which). The TCR sequence derives from a man aged 18 to 35 who had mild COVID-19 (a few samples of this study predate the infection). Cell type and time point are not known. The rearrangement uses TRBV4-1 and TRBJ1-6; D ambiguous. The CDR3 nucleotides are TGCGCCAGCAGCCAAGGGCCGGGATCACCCCTCCACTTT. Translated: CASSQGPGSPLHF.